This T cell receptor beta chain came from a study of cytomegalovirus exposure and HLA in healthy donors. The study ran its PCR with 60 Vbeta and 13 Jbeta primers. Assay: immunoSEQ multiplex PCR; the TCRdb copy retains only in-frame clones and omits some. Found here are 200,000 to 250,000 clones, around 64% of them singletons; the top ten hold approximately 2.5%. This cohort consisted of healthy bone marrow donors. While unrecorded immune exposures were likely, the donors were nominally healthy when sampled. The sequenced sample consisted of PBMCs. This TCR was recovered from a man aged 40-49 years in good health and CMV-seropositive.

CDR3 amino acids: CASSSGGLYGYTF. The CDR3 DNA is TGTGCCAGCAGTTCAGGGGGACTCTATGGCTACACCTTC. This rearrangement joins TRBV6-5 to TRBJ1-2; 7 bases line up with TRBD1. Germline CDR1 is MNHEY and CDR2 is SVGAGI. This CDR3 contains 13 residues. Trimming removed 4 bases from V and 4 bases from J; junction bases left unmatched: 3.